The 28 T cell receptor beta chains listed next were all sequenced from one sample in a study of vaccination and CD4 T cells after COVID-19. Documented treatment: roughly 11-day PBMC culture with coronavirus spike peptide pools or control peptides (ViraFEST assay). These receptors have no identified antigens. Sequenced with the Oncomine TCR Beta short-read assay was DNA taken from cultured CD4+ T cells. TCRdb re-called the PCR reads with MiXCR, one entry per CDR3 protein. The sample has under 15,000 distinct CDR3 sequences, approximately 76% seen once. The sequenced sample consisted of CD4+ T cells from blood, cultured in vitro. The receptors come from a human donor who had recovered from COVID-19.

This clonotype was seen a few times. The rearrangement joins TRBV2 to TRBJ1-5, with no clear D. Trimming pared 6 bases from V and 8 bases from J, leaving 14 bases between. CDR3 size: 13 residues. The V gene's germline CDR1 is SNHLY and CDR2 FYNNEI. The CDR3 DNA sequence: TGTGCCAGCAGGTCGACGGGCTTTGAGCCCCAGCATTTT. Its protein is CASRSTGFEPQHF.

This clonotype was observed a single time. The chain uses TRBV6-1 and TRBJ1-5, with a tentative D call TRBD1 (5 bases). CDR1 is MNHNS and CDR2 is SASEGT in the germline V gene. The CDR3 runs 14 residues. V lost 1 base to trimming and J lost 7 bases, with 11 bases between them. The CDR3 bases are TGTGCCAGCAGTGAAGGGTCAGGGTACCAGCCCCAGCATTTT. Amino acids: CASSEGSGYQPQHF.

The chain has TRBV25-1 and TRBJ2-7; tentative D call: TRBD2 (5 bases). The CDR3 length is 14 residues. The V gene lost 5 bases and the J gene lost 1 base, with 12 bases spanning the gap. CDR1 and CDR2 from the germline V gene are MGHDK and SYGVNS. In DNA, the CDR3 is TGTGCCAGCAGTCATTCCGGGAAGTCCTACGAGCAGTACTTC. Protein product: CASSHSGKSYEQYF.

This chain uses TRBV19 with TRBJ1-1; 8 bases match TRBD1. This CDR3 is built from 18 residues. Germline values: CDR1 LNHDA, CDR2 SQIVND (reference sequence). The junction had 14 bases not matched to a gene; V was cut back by 4 bases and J by 1 base. The CDR3 coding sequence is TGTGCCAGTAGTACAGGGAGATGGGGGGGACAGGAGAACACTGAAGCTTTCTTT. This gives the protein CASSTGRWGGQENTEAFF.

The chain employs TRBV4-3 and TRBJ2-6; 12 bases fit TRBD2. The germline gives CDR1 LGHNA, CDR2 YSLEER. The CDR3 sequence is 19 residues long. The trim removed 0 bases at V and 3 bases at J, leaving 6 bases unmatched. This CDR3 is CASSQDGRLAGVGANVLTF. DNA of the CDR3: TGCGCCAGCAGCCAAGATGGAAGACTAGCGGGAGTTGGGGCCAACGTCCTGACTTTC.

The chain has TRBV20-1 and TRBJ1-3; D call uncertain. V lost 7 bases, J lost 0 bases, and 10 bases lay in between. CDR3 length: 13 residues. CDR1 is DFQATT and CDR2 is SNEGSKA in the germline V gene (reference sequence). In DNA, the CDR3 is TGCAGTGGGGCCTGGCCCTCTGGAAACACCATATATTTT. The encoded protein is CSGAWPSGNTIYF.

The gene calls are TRBV20-1 and TRBJ2-5; 14 bases match TRBD2. This CDR3 has 14 residues. Germline V gene data show CDR1 as DFQATT and CDR2 as SNEGSKA (reference sequence). J was trimmed by 5 bases and V by 3 bases; bases with no gene match: 2. The CDR3 region is CSARTSGRGETQYF. As DNA, the CDR3 is TGCAGTGCTAGGACTAGCGGGAGGGGGGAGACCCAGTACTTC.

The chain uses TRBV6-2 or TRBV6-3 and TRBJ1-1, with a possible D match to TRBD1 (5 bases). Per germline, CDR1 MNHEY and CDR2 SVGEGT. The V end was cut by 2 bases, the J end by 7 bases, with 20 bases between. CDR3 length: 16 residues. For the CDR3, the DNA is TGTGCCAGCAGTTACGAGAATGGGGGTCCAATTCGTGAAGCTTTCTTT. Translated: CASSYENGGPIREAFF.

This clonotype was detected once. The chain combines TRBV20-1 with TRBJ2-3; D remains ambiguous. CDR1 is DFQATT and CDR2 is SNEGSKA in the germline V gene (reference sequence). V was shortened by 3 bases and J by 2 bases, with 9 bases between the two germline ends. The CDR3 covers 13 residues. CDR3 residues: CSASPGYTDTQYF. The CDR3 DNA reads TGCAGTGCTAGTCCTGGTTACACAGATACGCAGTATTTT.

J is TRBJ2-7 and V is TRBV6-2 or TRBV6-3, with D unresolved. Germline lookup yields CDR1 MNHEY and CDR2 SVGEGT. The CDR3 sequence is 12 residues long. Trimming removed 6 bases at V and 2 bases at J, with 8 bases between. The CDR3 bases are TGTGCCAGCAGACTGGAAGCCTACGAGCAGTACTTC. Its protein product is CASRLEAYEQYF.

J is TRBJ1-2 and V is TRBV20-1; TRBD1 agrees at 8 bases. The CDR3 spans 15 residues. V was clipped by 3 bases and J by 1 base; unmatched bases: 7. The germline gives CDR1 DFQATT, CDR2 SNEGSKA (reference sequence). CDR3 sequence (DNA): TGCAGTGCTAGTAGGGGACAGGTACTTAACTATGGCTACACCTTC. Translated, it gives CSASRGQVLNYGYTF.

This chain uses TRBV6-5 with TRBJ1-2; the D is unclear. V shed 2 bases and J shed 8 bases, with 18 bases lying between them. CDR1 and CDR2 (germline): MNHEY, SVGAGI. The CDR3 spans 15 residues. CDR3 sequence (DNA): TGTGCCAGCAGTTACGGATCAGGTACCCCGTCCGGCTACACCTTC. It specifies CASSYGSGTPSGYTF.

The J gene is TRBJ1-1, the V gene TRBV2; possibly TRBD1 for D (6 bases). Trimming pared 5 bases from V and 6 bases from J, leaving 16 bases between. The CDR3 length is 14 residues. Looked up from germline, CDR1 is SNHLY and CDR2 is FYNNEI. As DNA, the CDR3 is TGTGCCAGCAGTCGCAAACAGGGCCTCCCTGAAGCTTTCTTT. This sequence encodes CASSRKQGLPEAFF.

The chain uses TRBV7-9 and TRBJ1-1, with D unclear. The CDR3 spans 13 residues. CDR1 and CDR2 from the germline V gene are SEHNR and FQNEAQ (reference sequence). V lost 5 bases, J lost 5 bases, and 12 bases lay in between. The CDR3 DNA sequence: TGTGCCAGCAGCCTCATCGTCGGGACTGAAGCTTTCTTT. It is translated as CASSLIVGTEAFF.

J is TRBJ2-3 and V is TRBV20-1; 14 bases agree with TRBD2. Germline CDR1 is DFQATT and CDR2 is SNEGSKA (reference sequence). The CDR3 sequence is 16 residues long. With V trimmed by 5 bases and J by 3 bases, 7 bases remained unmatched. CDR3 residues: CSAHKTSGRATDTQYF. The CDR3 region has the DNA TGCAGTGCTCATAAGACTAGCGGGAGGGCGACAGATACGCAGTATTTT.

The CDR3 nucleotides read TGTGCCAGCAGTTCTACCGGGACAGGGTACTATGGCTACACCTTC. Translating gives CASSSTGTGYYGYTF. The chain is built from TRBV28 and TRBJ1-2, with TRBD1 matching 9 bases. V shed 4 bases, J shed 3 bases, and the junction held 6 bases outside the gene matches. The germline V gene has CDR1 MDHEN and CDR2 SYDVKM. The CDR3 has 15 residues.

This clonotype occurred a few times. The V and J genes are TRBV27 and TRBJ1-2, with D tentatively TRBD1 (5 bases). This CDR3 region has 16 residues. The germline CDR1 and CDR2 sequences are MNHEY and SMNVEV (reference sequence). V gave up 7 bases and J gave up 7 bases, with 25 bases separating them. The CDR3 loop reads CASTPGRGLYPRGYTF. In DNA form, the CDR3 reads TGTGCCAGCACCCCGGGACGAGGCCTCTACCCTCGTGGCTACACCTTC.

V usage is TRBV4-1 and J usage is TRBJ2-7; 10 bases line up with TRBD2. This CDR3 has 16 residues. After removal of 3 bases from V and 5 bases from J, the junction contained 10 bases not matched to a gene. Germline CDR1 reads MGHRA; CDR2 reads YSYEKL. The CDR3 loop is CASSQRAGTSVDEQYF. The CDR3 DNA reads TGCGCCAGCAGCCAGAGAGCCGGGACTAGCGTTGACGAGCAGTACTTC.

The gene calls are TRBV6-2 or TRBV6-3 and TRBJ2-3; D perhaps matches TRBD2 (6 bases). V lost 5 bases and J lost 0, with 12 bases in between. Germline loops: CDR1 MNHEY, CDR2 SVGEGT. This CDR3 has 15 amino acids. The CDR3 sequence is CASSRLGLSTDTQYF. The CDR3 DNA is TGTGCCAGCAGTAGACTAGGGTTAAGCACAGATACGCAGTATTTT.

This clonotype was seen just once. This rearrangement joins TRBV4-1 to TRBJ1-3, with 8 bases that match TRBD1. The CDR3 runs 16 residues. CDR1 is MGHRA, CDR2 YSYEKL, per germline. With V trimmed by 0 bases and J by 8 bases, 9 bases remained unmatched. CDR3 coding DNA: TGCGCCAGCAGCCAAGAAGCCAGGGGGCTTAGTGACACCATATATTTT. It is translated as CASSQEARGLSDTIYF.

This chain links TRBV21-1 with TRBJ1-1; the D call TRBD1 from the table was never checked on the DNA. TRBV21-1 is a listed pseudogene. This CDR3 comprises 12 residues. This CDR3 is CATRDRGTEAFF. The CDR3 DNA is TGTGCCACCCGAGACAGGGGCACTGAAGCTTTCTTT.

This clonotype appeared a few times. The V gene is TRBV12-3 or TRBV12-4, the J gene TRBJ1-6, with TRBD1 matching over 7 bases. J was trimmed by 4 bases and V by 5 bases; bases with no gene match: 2. The CDR3 extends over 14 amino acids. The CDR3 DNA follows: TGTGCCAGCAGTCCGGGACAGTATAATTCACCCCTCCACTTT. Protein sequence: CASSPGQYNSPLHF.

This clonotype appeared a few times. The genes are TRBV7-2 and TRBJ1-1; D remains unclear. The germline CDR1 and CDR2 sequences are SGHTA and FQGNSA. The V gene lost 4 bases and the J gene lost 4 bases, with 13 bases spanning the gap. This CDR3 is built from 14 residues. The CDR3 DNA follows: TGTGCCAGCAGCTCGTCCCCACTAAGCACTGAAGCTTTCTTT. Protein product: CASSSSPLSTEAFF.

This rearrangement joins TRBV20-1 to TRBJ2-2; 8 bases are a match to TRBD1. The CDR3 is made up of 16 amino acids. V was pared by 1 base and J by 2 bases, with 6 bases of the junction left unmatched. From germline, CDR1 is DFQATT and CDR2 SNEGSKA (reference sequence). CDR3: CSARVSRGRNTGELFF. The CDR3 nucleotides read TGCAGTGCTAGAGTTTCCAGGGGGCGCAACACCGGGGAGCTGTTTTTT.

This chain uses TRBV20-1 with TRBJ2-1; no reliable D call. This CDR3 comprises 12 residues. CDR1 and CDR2 (germline): DFQATT, SNEGSKA (reference sequence). Trimming removed 2 bases at V and 8 bases at J, with 10 bases between. The DNA for the CDR3 is TGCAGTGCTAGACAGGAAGTGTATGAGCAGTTCTTC. Translated, it gives CSARQEVYEQFF.

The chain carries TRBV7-2 and TRBJ1-5; no reliable D call. The V and J ends lost 2 bases and 9 bases respectively, with 8 bases between them. CDR3 length: 12 amino acids. Germline assignment: CDR1 SGHTA and CDR2 FQGNSA. This chain's CDR3 is CASSLPGTPQHF. In DNA, the CDR3 is TGTGCCAGCAGCTTACCGGGTACGCCCCAGCATTTT.

The chain links TRBV20-1 to TRBJ2-3; TRBD2 might be the D (6 bases). The CDR3 contains 13 residues. Trimming removed 7 bases at V and 0 bases at J, with 11 bases between. The germline gives CDR1 DFQATT, CDR2 SNEGSKA (reference sequence). The CDR3 bases are TGCAGTGGCGGGGCGGCTAGCACAGATACGCAGTATTTT. It translates to CSGGAASTDTQYF.

This clonotype turned up a few times. CDR3 DNA: TGTGCCAGCAGTGCCGGGACAGGGAACACTGAAGCTTTCTTT. The encoded protein is CASSAGTGNTEAFF. This sequence joins TRBV6-1 and TRBJ1-1; 8 positions agree with TRBD1. With V trimmed by 4 bases and J by 1 base, 2 bases remained unmatched. The CDR3 runs 14 residues. CDR1 is MNHNS, CDR2 SASEGT, per germline.